The 24 T cell receptor beta chains in this list originate from one sample, sequenced in a study of shared clonotypes between healthy human individuals. TCRdb keeps only in-frame clones here, not all; method: immunoSEQ multiplex PCR. The sample comprises about 2.3 million clones, just under 95% of which are singletons, and 0.3% to 0.4% rests with the top ten. The sample was naive CD4+ T cells from PBMCs. Subset meaning: CD45RA+ positively selected. All receptors derive from a man aged 18 to 30 in good health. Some clones in this sample may be carry-over from other donors' samples.

The chain combines TRBV19 with TRBJ2-7; D perhaps matches TRBD1 (6 bases). Trimming took off 1 base at V and 2 bases at J, with 12 bases between the two ends. The CDR3 spans 15 residues. In germline, CDR1 is LNHDA, CDR2 SQIVND (reference sequence). The CDR3: CASSIGHREPYEQYF. In nucleotides, the CDR3 is TGTGCCAGTAGTATAGGACACAGGGAACCCTACGAGCAGTACTTC. Full variable domain (remainder filled in from reference TRBV19 and TRBJ2-7): DGGITQSPKYLFRKEGQNVTLSCEQNLNHDAMYWYRQDPGQGLRLIYYSQIVNDFQKGDIAEGYSVSREKKESFPLTVTSAQKNPTAFYLCASSIGHREPYEQYFGPGTRLTVT.

The rearrangement links TRBV9 to TRBJ2-6, with 10 nucleotides matching TRBD1. This CDR3 comprises 18 residues. CDR1 is SGDLS and CDR2 is YYNGEE in the germline V gene. V lost 3 bases, J lost 0 bases, and 6 bases stayed unmatched. Here the CDR3 reads CASSAQGQGFSGANVLTF. CDR3 sequence (DNA): TGTGCCAGCAGCGCGCAGGGACAGGGGTTCTCTGGGGCCAACGTCCTGACTTTC. Using reference TRBV9 and TRBJ2-6 for the parts outside the CDR3, the full variable domain is DSGVTQTPKHLITATGQRVTLRCSPRSGDLSVYWYQQSLDQGLQFLIQYYNGEERAKGNILERFSAQQFPDLHSELNLSSLELGDSALYFCASSAQGQGFSGANVLTFGAGSRLTVL.

The chain employs TRBV27 and TRBJ1-3; TRBD1 matches at 9 bases. The ends lost 5 bases at V and 4 bases at J; junction bases unmatched: 12. The germline V gene encodes CDR1 MNHEY and CDR2 SMNVEV (reference sequence). The CDR3 has 17 residues. CDR3 loop: CASSPIPGQGFGNTIYF. For the CDR3, the DNA is TGTGCCAGCAGTCCAATACCGGGACAGGGTTTCGGAAACACCATATATTTT.

The V gene is TRBV10-3, the J gene TRBJ2-1, with 14 bases identical to TRBD2. CDR3 size: 16 residues. Germline V lookup: CDR1 ENHRY, CDR2 SYGVKD. J was trimmed by 9 bases and V by 5 bases; bases with no gene match: 9. CDR3 region: CAISQGLAGEHGEQFF. The CDR3, as DNA: TGTGCCATCAGTCAGGGACTAGCGGGAGAGCATGGTGAGCAGTTCTTC.

This rearrangement joins TRBV7-9 to TRBJ2-5, with D perhaps matching TRBD1 (5 bases). The V end was cut by 2 bases, the J end by 3 bases, with 7 bases between. The CDR3 runs to 13 residues. Germline V gives CDR1 SEHNR, CDR2 FQNEAQ (reference sequence). The CDR3 here is CASSLPGKETQYF. CDR3 DNA sequence: TGTGCCAGCAGCTTACCAGGGAAAGAGACCCAGTACTTC. Filled out from reference TRBV7-9 and TRBJ2-5, the complete variable domain reads DTGVSQNPRHKITKRGQNVTFRCDPISEHNRLYWYRQTLGQGPEFLTYFQNEAQLEKSRLLSDRFSAERPKGSFSTLEIQRTEQGDSAMYLCASSLPGKETQYFGPGTRLLVL.

This clone was counted a few times. The rearrangement joins TRBV19 to TRBJ1-1, with TRBD1 identical over 9 bases. CDR1 and CDR2 (germline): LNHDA, SQIVND (reference sequence). After removal of 9 bases from V and 1 base from J, the junction contained 3 bases not matched to a gene. The CDR3 has 13 amino acids. CDR3: CASQGQGNTEAFF. CDR3 nucleotides: TGTGCCAGCCAGGGACAGGGGAACACTGAAGCTTTCTTT.

The chain recombines TRBV6-5 with TRBJ2-1, with D possibly matching TRBD2 (5 bases). CDR3 length: 15 residues. The V end lost 6 bases, the J end lost 0 bases, and 12 bases lay between the germline ends. From germline, CDR1 is MNHEY and CDR2 SVGAGI. Written as DNA, the CDR3 is TGTGCCAGCAGCTTGGTAGGGAGCTCCTACAATGAGCAGTTCTTC. This encodes CASSLVGSSYNEQFF.

The chain links TRBV28 to TRBJ2-2; D remains ambiguous. There are 13 residues in the CDR3. Germline V gene data show CDR1 as MDHEN and CDR2 as SYDVKM. V was cut by 5 bases and J by 4 bases, with 8 bases left in between. The CDR3 is CASSRDPTGELFF. CDR3 sequence (DNA): TGTGCCAGCAGTAGAGACCCCACCGGGGAGCTGTTTTTT. Full variable domain (remainder filled in from reference TRBV28 and TRBJ2-2): DVKVTQSSRYLVKRTGEKVFLECVQDMDHENMFWYRQDPGLGLRLIYFSYDVKMKEKGDIPEGYSVSREKKERFSLILESASTNQTSMYLCASSRDPTGELFFGEGSRLTVL.

The chain recombines TRBV28 with TRBJ1-2; possibly TRBD1 for D (5 bases). CDR1 and CDR2 from the germline V gene are MDHEN and SYDVKM. The CDR3 has 11 residues. The CDR3 reads CGTSPANGYTF. The CDR3 DNA follows: TGTGGGACATCCCCTGCCAATGGCTACACCTTC.

The chain combines TRBV5-6 with TRBJ2-7; 9 bases fit TRBD1. J lost 1 base, V lost 0 bases, and 2 bases had no gene match. CDR3 length: 15 amino acids. CDR1 is SGHDT and CDR2 is YYEEEE in the germline V gene. The CDR3 protein is CASSLDRGQSYEQYF. CDR3 bases: TGTGCCAGCAGCTTGGACAGGGGGCAGTCCTACGAGCAGTACTTC.

J is TRBJ2-5 and V is TRBV9; D gene unclear. CDR3 length: 14 amino acids. In germline, CDR1 is SGDLS, CDR2 YYNGEE. V dropped 0 bases and J dropped 2 bases, with 8 bases sitting between them. CDR3 in amino acids: CASSVAGRQETQYF. The CDR3 coding sequence is TGTGCCAGCAGCGTAGCGGGTAGGCAAGAGACCCAGTACTTC.

Only a few counts were recorded for this clone. The chain uses TRBV30 and TRBJ1-1; D uncertain. The CDR3 sequence is 11 residues long. Germline CDR1 is GTSNPN and CDR2 is SVGIG (reference sequence). Between the trimmed V and J ends, which lost 2 bases and 6 bases, there was a span of 7 bases. CDR3 residues: CAWSSGPEAFF. The CDR3 DNA follows: TGTGCCTGGAGTTCAGGCCCTGAAGCTTTCTTT.

The CDR3 DNA reads as TGTGCCACCCTAGGCAGTGGGAGTATCCCCCCCGGGGAGCTGTTTTTT. Amino acids: CATLGSGSIPPGELFF. The V gene is TRBV14, the J gene TRBJ2-2; a possible D gene is TRBD2 (5 bases). The ends were cut back, 10 bases at V and 6 bases at J, with 24 bases in the middle. The germline V gene encodes CDR1 SGHDN and CDR2 FVKESK. This CDR3 has 16 amino acids.

This chain links TRBV4-1 with TRBJ1-5; the match to TRBD1 covers 8 bases. Losses at the gene ends were 1 base for V and 7 bases for J; bases not matched to a gene: 12. CDR1 MGHRA and CDR2 YSYEKL come from the germline V gene. The CDR3 contains 17 residues. The CDR3, as DNA: TGCGCCAGCAGCCAAGGGCCGGGCAGGGGGCTTGGACAGCCCCAGCATTTT. Translation gives CASSQGPGRGLGQPQHF.

For this clone: Within the sample, other DNA sequences also encode this same CDR3. This sequence joins TRBV5-1 and TRBJ2-3; D uncertain. Germline V gene sequence: CDR1 SGHRS, CDR2 YFSETQ. The V end was cut by 5 bases, the J end by 0 bases, with 1 base between. This CDR3 spans 11 amino acids. The DNA for the CDR3 is TGCGCCAGCAGTAGCACAGATACGCAGTATTTT. This codes for CASSSTDTQYF.

The chain recombines TRBV6-1 with TRBJ2-7; D gene uncertain. The V gene lost 8 bases and the J gene lost 6 bases, with 11 bases spanning the gap. The CDR3 length is 11 residues. Per germline, CDR1 MNHNS and CDR2 SASEGT. The CDR3 protein is CASSTLGEQYF. CDR3 sequence (DNA): TGTGCCAGCTCTACTTTAGGCGAGCAGTACTTC.

This chain links TRBV28 with TRBJ2-7; D uncertain. V lost 5 bases to trimming and J lost 2 bases, with 16 bases between them. The length of the CDR3 is 15 residues. Germline V gene data show CDR1 as MDHEN and CDR2 as SYDVKM. The DNA of the CDR3 is TGTGCCAGCAGTCCCTCCCCGGTCATTCCCTACGAGCAGTACTTC. As protein: CASSPSPVIPYEQYF.

This clone was seen a single time. V usage is TRBV28 and J usage is TRBJ1-4; D might be TRBD1 (6 bases). Germline V gene data show CDR1 as MDHEN and CDR2 as SYDVKM. The CDR3 spans 13 residues. Trimming shortened V by 7 bases and J by 3 bases, and 9 bases separated the two germline ends. This CDR3 is CASKQGPNEKLFF. DNA for the CDR3: TGTGCCAGCAAACAGGGCCCTAATGAAAAACTGTTTTTT.

V gene TRBV28 combines with J gene TRBJ2-7; D is ambiguous. Germline CDR1 is MDHEN and CDR2 is SYDVKM. This CDR3 is 14 amino acids long. Trimming shortened V by 6 bases and J by 1 base, and 13 bases separated the two germline ends. CDR3: CASSAGRVSYEQYF. CDR3 DNA: TGTGCCAGCAGCGCCGGTCGCGTTTCCTACGAGCAGTACTTC.

The V gene is TRBV14, the J gene TRBJ2-1, with D possibly called TRBD1 or TRBD2 (5 bases each). Germline CDR1 and CDR2: SGHDN and FVKESK. The CDR3 is 13 amino acids. Trimming shortened V by 3 bases and J by 9 bases, and 12 bases separated the two germline ends. The DNA for the CDR3 is TGTGCCAGCAGCCACGGACTTCAGGGTGAGCAGTTCTTC. The encoded protein is CASSHGLQGEQFF. Drawing the rest from reference TRBV14 and TRBJ2-1, the complete variable domain is EAGVTQFPSHSVIEKGQTVTLRCDPISGHDNLYWYRRVMGKEIKFLLHFVKESKQDESGMPNNRFLAERTGGTYSTLKVQPAELEDSGVYFCASSHGLQGEQFFGPGTRLTVL.

The chain employs TRBV5-6 and TRBJ1-5, with D tentatively TRBD1 (6 bases). The CDR3 is made up of 15 amino acids. Trimming took 4 bases from V and 5 from J, leaving 16 bases between them. Germline values: CDR1 SGHDT, CDR2 YYEEEE. DNA of the CDR3: TGTGCCAGCAGCCTGGGGGGACATGGCGATCAGCCCCAGCATTTT. Residues: CASSLGGHGDQPQHF.

In the case of this clone: A junction boundary mismatches the germline segment, possibly from a read error. This rearrangement joins TRBV29-1 to TRBJ2-1; D gene unclear. CDR3 length: 11 amino acids. Germline CDR1 and CDR2: SQVTM and ANQGSEA. The CDR3 nucleotides read TGCAGCGTCGACTCCGACAATGAGCAGTTCTTC. Its protein is CSVDSDNEQFF.

On this clone: The sample has other DNA sequences that encode this CDR3 too. The CDR3, as DNA: TGTGCCAGCTCACCAATTGACAGCACAGATACGCAGTATTTT. Its translation: CASSPIDSTDTQYF. The chain carries TRBV18 and TRBJ2-3; D unresolved. Germline-derived CDR1 and CDR2 are KGHSH and LQKENI. The CDR3 spans 14 residues. V was shortened by 2 bases and J by 0 bases, with 6 bases between the two germline ends.

Here the CDR3 reads CASSQGPASGSNEQFF. DNA for the CDR3: TGTGCCAGCAGCCAAGGTCCGGCTAGCGGGAGTAATGAGCAGTTCTTC. The J gene is TRBJ2-1, the V gene TRBV4-2, with TRBD2 matching over 10 bases. CDR3 size: 16 residues. The germline V gene has CDR1 LGHNA and CDR2 YNFKEQ. J was trimmed by 7 bases and V by 1 base; bases with no gene match: 7.